The present entry profiles one TCR beta chain with its context. The antigen remains undetermined. Vbeta (60) and Jbeta (13) primers were used in the PCR. Generated by immunoSEQ multiplex PCR, the TCRdb table keeps only in-frame clones and is missing some. The sample yields about 94,000 clones, roughly 80% seen once. The data are from a study of cytomegalovirus exposure and HLA in healthy donors. Study conclusions and caveats: Later analysis identified 15,000 to 20,000 TCR beta sequences associated with HLA alleles, using a false discovery rate threshold of 0.05. Some TCR beta chains (roughly 160 of them) were listed as cytomegalovirus-associated. In a later analysis, TCR beta V- and J-gene trimming was associated with a missense DCLRE1C variant. Confirmation in vitro established that a few CMV-associated chains were specific for CMV antigens.

The CDR3 spans 13 residues. V dropped 2 bases and J dropped 4 bases, with 8 bases sitting between them. Germline CDR1 is MNHEY and CDR2 is SVGAGI. Sequencing was done on a sample of PBMCs. This chain links TRBV6-5 with TRBJ1-2; tentatively, D is TRBD1 (5 bases). The sequence was collected from a human donor in good health. The CDR3 here is CASSYHRTYGYTF. The DNA for the CDR3 is TGTGCCAGCAGTTACCACAGGACCTATGGCTACACCTTC.